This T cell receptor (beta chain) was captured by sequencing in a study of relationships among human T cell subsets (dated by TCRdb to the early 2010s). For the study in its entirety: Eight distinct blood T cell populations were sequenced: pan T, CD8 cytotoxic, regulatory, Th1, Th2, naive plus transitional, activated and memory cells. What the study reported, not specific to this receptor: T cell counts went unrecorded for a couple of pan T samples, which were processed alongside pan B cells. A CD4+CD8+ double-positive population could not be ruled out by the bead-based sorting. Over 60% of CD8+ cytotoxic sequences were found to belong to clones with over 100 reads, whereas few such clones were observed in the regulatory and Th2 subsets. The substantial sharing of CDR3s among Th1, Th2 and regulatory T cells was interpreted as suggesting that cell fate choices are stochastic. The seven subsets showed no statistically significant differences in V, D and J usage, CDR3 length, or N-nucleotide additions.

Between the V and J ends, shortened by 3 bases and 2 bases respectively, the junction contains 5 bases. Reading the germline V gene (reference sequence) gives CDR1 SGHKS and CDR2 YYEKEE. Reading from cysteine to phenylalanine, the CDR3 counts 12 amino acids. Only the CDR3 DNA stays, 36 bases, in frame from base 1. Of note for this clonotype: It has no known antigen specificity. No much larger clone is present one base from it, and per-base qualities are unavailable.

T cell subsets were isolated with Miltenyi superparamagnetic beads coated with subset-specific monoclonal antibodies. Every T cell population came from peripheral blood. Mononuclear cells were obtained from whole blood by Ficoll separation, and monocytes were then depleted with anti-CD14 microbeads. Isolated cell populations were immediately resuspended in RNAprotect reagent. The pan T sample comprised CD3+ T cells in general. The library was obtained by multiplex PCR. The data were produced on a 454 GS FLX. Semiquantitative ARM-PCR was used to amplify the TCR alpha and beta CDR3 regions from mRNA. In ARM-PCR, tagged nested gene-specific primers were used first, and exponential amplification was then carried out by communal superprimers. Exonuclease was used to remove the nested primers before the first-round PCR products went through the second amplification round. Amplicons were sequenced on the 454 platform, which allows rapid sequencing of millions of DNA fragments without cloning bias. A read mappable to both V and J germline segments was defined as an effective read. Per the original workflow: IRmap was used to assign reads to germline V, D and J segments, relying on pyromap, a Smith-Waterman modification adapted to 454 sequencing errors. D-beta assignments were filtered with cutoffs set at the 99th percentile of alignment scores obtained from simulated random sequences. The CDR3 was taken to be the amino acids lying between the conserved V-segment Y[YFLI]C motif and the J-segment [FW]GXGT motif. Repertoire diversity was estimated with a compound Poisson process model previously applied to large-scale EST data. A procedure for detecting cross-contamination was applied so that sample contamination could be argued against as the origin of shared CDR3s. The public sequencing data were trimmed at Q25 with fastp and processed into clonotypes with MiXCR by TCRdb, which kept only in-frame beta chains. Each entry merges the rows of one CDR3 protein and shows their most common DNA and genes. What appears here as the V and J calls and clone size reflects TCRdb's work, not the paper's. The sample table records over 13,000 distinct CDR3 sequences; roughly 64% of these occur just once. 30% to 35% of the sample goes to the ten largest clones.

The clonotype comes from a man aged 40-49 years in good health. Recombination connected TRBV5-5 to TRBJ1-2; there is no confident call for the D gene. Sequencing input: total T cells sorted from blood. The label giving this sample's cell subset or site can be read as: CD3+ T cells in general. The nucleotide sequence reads TGTGCCAGCAGCTCGCGAAACTATGGCTACACCTTC. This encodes CASSSRNYGYTF.